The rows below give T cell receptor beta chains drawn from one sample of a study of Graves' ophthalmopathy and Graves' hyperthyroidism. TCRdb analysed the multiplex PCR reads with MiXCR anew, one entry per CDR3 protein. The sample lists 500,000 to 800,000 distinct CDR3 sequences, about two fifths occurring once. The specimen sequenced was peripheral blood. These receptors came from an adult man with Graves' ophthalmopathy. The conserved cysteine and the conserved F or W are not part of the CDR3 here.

ATSREPGSTGTGGLF,TRBV15,TRBJ2-2
ATSRVPRTSGELF,TRBV15,TRBJ2-2
ASSLHATVADSPLH,TRBV4-1,TRBJ1-6
ASSLAQSNQPQH,TRBV5-8,TRBJ1-5
ARRRGEANQPQH,TRBV24-1,TRBJ1-5
ASSILGHGNQPQH,TRBV19,TRBJ1-5
AIATSLDRGIEKLF,TRBV10-3,TRBJ1-4
ASSLRDRDSEQY,TRBV7-3,TRBJ2-7
ATQDRGRQTEAF,TRBV11-1,TRBJ1-1
SSYRGQGNTEAF,TRBV29-1,TRBJ1-1
ASSEREEKLF,TRBV6-6,TRBJ1-4
ASTGGDLNTEAF,TRBV25-1,TRBJ1-1
ASRGQEGNTEAF,TRBV10-2,TRBJ1-1
ASSVTGDQETQY,TRBV19,TRBJ2-5
ASSSGGGVGADTQY,TRBV25-1,TRBJ2-3
ASSGGQGPNTEAF,TRBV19,TRBJ1-1
ASSLATGAVTEAF,TRBV7-2,TRBJ1-1
ASSLVSLGRPQH,TRBV12-3/TRBV12-4,TRBJ1-5
ASSPYSNQPQH,TRBV19,TRBJ1-5
ASSELGGPQPQH,TRBV2,TRBJ1-5
ASSPRQFSYEQY,TRBV14,TRBJ2-7
ASSPRDRGRYEQY,TRBV7-8,TRBJ2-7
ASSLERGPGPYEQY,TRBV11-3,TRBJ2-7
ASSALIGTSGGETQY,TRBV9,TRBJ2-5
ASSERSGSSYEQY,TRBV6-1,TRBJ2-7
AGSLTRGRGTEAF,TRBV12-3/TRBV12-4,TRBJ1-1
ASSPGQPNTEAF,TRBV5-1,TRBJ1-1
AISEVQQVDTQY,TRBV10-3,TRBJ2-3
ASSLWGQGEQETQY,TRBV5-1,TRBJ2-5
ATSRLQAGSYNSPLH,TRBV15,TRBJ1-6
SAPIQGQLNTEAF,TRBV20-1,TRBJ1-1
ASTRYGIRDNQPQH,TRBV19,TRBJ1-5
ASSTGHAAYEQY,TRBV25-1,TRBJ2-7
ASSEGGDRETQY,TRBV11-1,TRBJ2-5
ASSEIPKSNYGYT,TRBV6-5,TRBJ1-2
ATGQGAANEKLF,TRBV24-1,TRBJ1-4
ASSSYRGSGKLF,TRBV7-3,TRBJ1-4
ASSLTGNDYGYT,TRBV7-9,TRBJ1-2
ASSYSPGSHSYEQY,TRBV10-3,TRBJ2-7
ASRTVGTEAF,TRBV2,TRBJ1-1
ASGATRIGGYT,TRBV6-5,TRBJ1-2
ASSESVRGSNTEAF,TRBV25-1,TRBJ1-1
ASSRQQEITEAF,TRBV7-2,TRBJ1-1
ASSLPRSGGGSNPYEQY,TRBV7-2,TRBJ2-7
AWSVRGTEAF,TRBV9,TRBJ1-1
ATSLGRATGTDTQY,TRBV24-1,TRBJ2-3
ASSEYRAGVNEKLF,TRBV2,TRBJ1-4
ASVYSYEQY,TRBV9,TRBJ2-7
ASGGGDSPQDYGYT,TRBV12-3/TRBV12-4,TRBJ1-2
ASSSVVGNTIY,TRBV7-9,TRBJ1-3
ASSQGVGSLGYEQY,TRBV3-1,TRBJ2-7
ASSESGGLVNEQF,TRBV7-9,.
AISQEGNYGYT,TRBV10-3,TRBJ1-2
ASSLHLTSGTYNEQY,TRBV7-2,.
ATSESGQEGSPLH,TRBV24-1,TRBJ1-6
ASSQGQGSQPQH,TRBV4-3,TRBJ1-5
AISERDRAYSPLH,TRBV10-3,TRBJ1-6